This is a list of T cell receptor beta chains from one sample in a study of blood T cells in healthy people across ages. One entry per CDR3 protein results from TCRdb running MiXCR on the 5' RACE reads. The sample shows hundreds of thousands of distinct CDR3 sequences, approximately 59% of them seen only once. Sequences were obtained from blood. Receptors originate from a man aged 55-75 years in good health. Each CDR3 is given without its conserved first and last residue.

j_call: TRBJ2-5; v_call: TRBV20-1; cdr3_aa: SAPTSGGAPETQY
j_call: TRBJ2-5; v_call: TRBV4-1; cdr3_aa: ASSRYGGAQETQY
j_call: TRBJ1-4; v_call: TRBV6-5; cdr3_aa: ASRRVDTANEKLF
j_call: TRBJ2-7; v_call: TRBV28; cdr3_aa: ASMSRATYEQY
j_call: TRBJ2-3; v_call: TRBV2; cdr3_aa: ASSEVPDTQY
j_call: TRBJ1-2; v_call: TRBV29-1; cdr3_aa: SARDTTNYGYT
j_call: NA; v_call: TRBV6-1; cdr3_aa: ASSRRLVLSSYNEQY
j_call: TRBJ1-1; v_call: TRBV12-3/TRBV12-4; cdr3_aa: ASSYGMENTEAF
j_call: NA; v_call: TRBV4-1; cdr3_aa: ASSQPGRANEQY
j_call: TRBJ1-6; v_call: TRBV6-1; cdr3_aa: ASSEDRDVNSPLH
j_call: TRBJ1-1; v_call: TRBV12-3/TRBV12-4; cdr3_aa: ASSTESWVTEAF
j_call: TRBJ1-2; v_call: TRBV6-1; cdr3_aa: ASSEAPGSIYGYT
j_call: TRBJ2-5; v_call: TRBV13; cdr3_aa: ASSSGTGVRGQETQY
j_call: TRBJ2-3; v_call: TRBV11-2; cdr3_aa: ASSPAASGALDTQY
j_call: TRBJ1-2; v_call: TRBV7-9; cdr3_aa: ASSPTPHGYT
j_call: TRBJ2-1; v_call: TRBV7-9; cdr3_aa: ASSPAGPDYNEQF
j_call: TRBJ2-5; v_call: TRBV3-1; cdr3_aa: ASTLGPREETQY
j_call: TRBJ2-1; v_call: TRBV27; cdr3_aa: ASSLSKTHTYNEQF
j_call: TRBJ1-2; v_call: TRBV7-9; cdr3_aa: ASRWSGGGGYT
j_call: TRBJ2-7; v_call: TRBV5-6; cdr3_aa: ASTAGTETYEQY
j_call: TRBJ2-3; v_call: TRBV4-2; cdr3_aa: ASSQATDTSANTQY
j_call: TRBJ2-6; v_call: TRBV7-2; cdr3_aa: ASRRDRGSGANVLT
j_call: TRBJ2-5; v_call: TRBV7-2; cdr3_aa: ASSDRVRETQY
j_call: TRBJ2-5; v_call: TRBV4-1; cdr3_aa: ASSQAPTGILEETQY
j_call: TRBJ2-5; v_call: TRBV18; cdr3_aa: ASSPDPLAETQY
j_call: TRBJ2-1; v_call: TRBV20-1; cdr3_aa: SASASGGQYNEQF
j_call: TRBJ2-1; v_call: TRBV2; cdr3_aa: ASSESGLAANEQF
j_call: TRBJ2-3; v_call: TRBV7-2; cdr3_aa: ASSPPRATDTQY